This is a list of T cell receptor beta chains from one sample in a study of PD-L1 blockade in urothelial cancer. The table came from immunoSEQ multiplex PCR; TCRdb's copy has only in-frame clones and leaves some out. The sample includes about 39,000 clones, around 84% of them seen just once. The sequencing used PBMCs, collected around atezolizumab (anti-PD-L1) treatment. These receptors were taken from a man aged 35 to 55 with urothelial cancer. The CDR3 runs from the conserved cysteine through the conserved F or W.

j_gene	v_gene	CDR3aa
TRBJ1-2	TRBV6-1	CASTRGSGGIYGYTF
TRBJ2-3	TRBV4-1	CASSQERGGLAAITDTQYF
TRBJ2-3	TRBV19	CASSMGLRTDTQYF
TRBJ1-3	TRBV28	CASSLRDPTLNTIYF
TRBJ1-4	TRBV6-5	CASSSGGENEKLFF
TRBJ2-1	TRBV29-1	CSVGQEQFF
TRBJ1-1	TRBV18	CASSRDRANTEAFF
TRBJ1-1	TRBV5-8	CASSWRGQANTEAFF
TRBJ1-5	TRBV11-2	CASSLGQGSNQPQHF
TRBJ2-3	TRBV29-1	CSVEATGLSTDTQYF
TRBJ2-5	TRBV23-1	CASKLKTQETQYF
TRBJ2-2	TRBV28	CASSLGGLTGELFF
TRBJ2-3	TRBV9	CASRTGTASTDTQYF
TRBJ2-5	TRBV4-1	CASSQDPGGLQETQYF
TRBJ1-1	TRBV6-1	CASSQGRDTEAFF
TRBJ2-1	TRBV7-7	CASSPRLAGLTNEQFF
TRBJ2-1	TRBV7-3	CASSSGLNNEQFF
TRBJ2-1	TRBV11-2	CASSLGLAGTGEQFF
TRBJ2-7	TRBV7-2	CASSSRLTSYEQYF
TRBJ1-1	TRBV7-9	CASSVQGSTEAFF